The T cell receptor (beta chain) under discussion was sequenced for a study of blood T cells in healthy people across ages (dated by TCRdb to 2015 to 2017). At the level of the whole study: In model experiments, template switching captured roughly one uniquely barcoded TCR beta cDNA molecule for every two T cells. Donors of different ages were randomly distributed across sequencing lanes to avoid experimental bias. The donors were divided into four age groups: young (average approximately 15 years), middle-aged (approximately 42), aged (around 67) and long-lived (around 87). Using deep sequencing normalized with unique cDNA molecular identifiers, the study measured how TCR beta repertoire diversity changes with age. The study analyzed two additional independent replicas of 1 million unique cDNA reads from the same blood draw for two donors, one aged 18 to 29 and one aged 80 or older.

The donors were roughly 40 Caucasian individuals from Russia, aged roughly 6 to 100 years, who were systemically healthy. Each donor gave approximately 10 milliliters of peripheral blood, collected into EDTA-treated Vacutainer tubes. Ficoll-Paque density-gradient centrifugation was used to isolate PBMCs, with at least 6.5 million per sample. Total RNA was extracted from PBMCs with Trizol reagent, with at least 6 micrograms obtained per sample. For every donor, flow cytometry on a PBMC aliquot measured the percentage of naive CD45RAhigh/CD27high T cells. CDR1 and CDR2 are read off the germline V gene as SGHRS and YFSETQ. The CDR3 holds 14 amino acids from the cysteine to the phenylalanine. The kept DNA is CDR3 alone, 42 bases in frame from the first base. In its sample, this clonotype was seen many times. The clone's antigen remains unknown. Its ends do not fully match the called genes, so a read error is possible.

What the research found in general, with its limitations: Observed TCR beta diversity per million T cells fell roughly linearly with age, and a significant reduction was already apparent by age approximately 41. The percentage of naive T cells measured by flow cytometry correlated strongly with observed TCR beta diversity. Conclusive comparison of naive and antigen-experienced compartments was prevented by the profiling of bulk unsorted PBMCs. Compared with the aged group, more naive CD4+ T cells, fewer expanded clones and increased TCR diversity were shown by the long-lived group, suggesting age selection. Because donor CMV infection status was unknown, age-related changes in expanded clonotypes were potentially confounded. Estimates of total diversity from one million sequenced T cells were regarded as lower bounds and underestimates.

The library was prepared using 5' RACE. These reads were obtained on an Illumina HiSeq 2500. A second PCR of roughly 7 to 11 cycles was performed with a sample-barcoded 5' primer and a J-beta primer mix. Each TCR beta cDNA molecule received a unique molecular identifier from a template-switch 5' adaptor carrying 12 random nucleotides. Each sample yielded at least 3 million CDR3-containing paired-end reads. The Mint cDNA synthesis kit, primed by a TRBC-specific oligonucleotide, was used to synthesize first-strand cDNA from all RNA. After uracil-DNA glycosylase treatment, a first 18-cycle PCR used universal primers M1SS and BC2_uni_R on all cDNA. Under the source paper's analysis protocol: Each sample was normalized by randomly selecting 1 million high-quality reads, each carrying a distinct molecular identifier. Instead of being binned into consensus sequences, reads that shared molecular identifiers were thrown out. CDR3 identification, clonotype clustering and error correction used MiTCR with a Q25 quality threshold and the strictest error-elimination algorithm. A nonparametric unseen species model with Euler transformation was used to estimate a lower bound on total TCR beta diversity. The raw public reads went through TCRdb reprocessing: fastp at Q25, MiXCR clone calling, in-frame beta chains kept. Identical CDR3 proteins give one entry, which carries the most common genes and DNA. It is TCRdb's table, rather than the study itself, that gives the V and J calls and clone size. This sample holds around 670,000 distinct CDR3 sequences; approximately 30% were observed only once. Together, the top ten hold 15% to 19% of the sample.

The chain couples TRBV5-1 to TRBJ2-5; matching of 5 bases hints at TRBD1 as the D gene. The receptor's source is a woman aged 80 or older in good health. The specimen was blood. The DNA is as follows: TGTGCCAGCAGCTTAGTAGACAGTCAAGAGACCCAGTACTTC. This is translated as CASSLVDSQETQYF.